This T cell receptor (beta chain) was sequenced for a study of blood T cell repertoires in COVID-19. Study information: Specimens from acute and convalescent COVID-19 originated in the United States, Italy and Spain. PBMCs, B-cell-depleted T cells, or T cells provided the cDNA or gDNA that made up the material.

The V end was cut by 2 bases, the J end by 1 base, with 15 bases between. The CDR3 loop spans 16 amino acids. From germline, CDR1 is SGHNT and CDR2 YYREEE (reference sequence). As handled by the study authors: Reference gene primer amplification gave estimated nucleated cell counts. Here immunoSEQ multiplex PCR was the method, and the copy in TCRdb shows in-frame clones only, minus some. V and J calls plus clone size are reproduced from that table; the DNA served to infer D and trimming. This table has approximately 63,000 clones, 88% appearing once. The sequence was obtained from a woman older than 75 with active COVID-19. The chain combines TRBV5-4 with TRBJ1-2; unclear D gene. Source material: peripheral blood. CDR3 region: CASSFPLPGDNYGYTF. DNA for the CDR3: TGTGCCAGCAGCTTCCCTTTACCGGGAGATAACTATGGCTACACCTTC.